This TCR beta chain was found in a study of T-cell reconstitution after alpha-beta-depleted transplantation in children. Regarding this clonotype: What it binds is unknown.

Study observations and caveats: At around two months after transplant, the alpha-beta T cells were reportedly derived from several hundred expanded clones that came from non-depleted graft cells. Most T-cell counts and diversity one year after the transplant came from T cells that were newly produced. Some patients owed their high day-60 TCRbeta diversity to surviving recipient T cells and thymic progenitors.

Germline CDR1 LNHDA, CDR2 SQIVND (reference sequence). The CDR3 has 13 residues. Trimming removed 3 bases at V and 6 bases at J, with 9 bases between. Researchers prepared the TCRbeta library using unique molecular identifiers, the study reports. TCRdb passed the PCR reads through MiXCR, listing each CDR3 protein once. The sample yields hundreds of thousands of distinct CDR3 sequences, over 9% seen once. This specimen consisted of PBMCs, obtained before TCRalphabeta/CD19-depleted stem cell transplant. The chain joins TRBV19 to TRBJ2-1, with D possibly matching TRBD1 (5 bases). The sequence was collected from a boy under two years old with acute myeloid leukemia, due to receive a stem cell transplant. The CDR3: CASSMSGLNEQFF. Here the CDR3 DNA reads TGTGCCAGTAGTATGTCAGGGCTCAATGAGCAGTTCTTC.